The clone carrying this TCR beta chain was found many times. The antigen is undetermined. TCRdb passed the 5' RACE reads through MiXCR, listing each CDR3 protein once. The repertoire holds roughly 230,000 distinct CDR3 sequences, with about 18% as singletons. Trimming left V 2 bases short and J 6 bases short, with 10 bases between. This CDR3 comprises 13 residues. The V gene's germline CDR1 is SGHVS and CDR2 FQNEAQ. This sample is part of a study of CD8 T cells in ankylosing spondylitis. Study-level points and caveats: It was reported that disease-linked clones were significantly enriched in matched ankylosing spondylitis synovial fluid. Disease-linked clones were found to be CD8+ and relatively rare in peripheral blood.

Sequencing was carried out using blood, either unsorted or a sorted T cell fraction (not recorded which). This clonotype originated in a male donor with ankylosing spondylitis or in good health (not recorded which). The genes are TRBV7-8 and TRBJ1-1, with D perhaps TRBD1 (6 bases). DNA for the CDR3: TGTGCCAGCAGCTTAACAGGGCGGTCTGAAGCTTTCTTT. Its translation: CASSLTGRSEAFF.